The clone carrying this T cell receptor (beta chain) was counted at least ten times. Amplification of TCR beta CDR3 regions was performed using RNA transcripts as template. The HTBI set primed first-round TCR CDR3 RT-PCR. TCRdb ran MiXCR on the multiplex PCR reads and lists one entry per CDR3 protein. The sample includes 300,000 to 450,000 distinct CDR3 sequences, about a sixth of them seen just once. These data come from a study of T cells in Graves' hyperthyroidism and ophthalmopathy. The V and J ends lost 3 bases and 3 bases respectively, with 18 bases between them. Germline loops: CDR1 DFQATT, CDR2 SNEGSKA (reference sequence). CDR3 length equals 15 residues.

This receptor was obtained from a woman in her 40s with Graves' ophthalmopathy. J is TRBJ2-7 and V is TRBV20-1; tentative D call: TRBD1 (6 bases). The sequenced sample consisted of blood. CDR3 sequence (DNA): TGCAGTGCTAGCCCCTCTCAGGGGACGGGCTACGAGCAGTACTTC. It codes for CSASPSQGTGYEQYF.